These T cell receptor beta chains were read from a single sample in a study of shared clonotypes between healthy human individuals. Clones were sequenced by immunoSEQ multiplex PCR, and TCRdb holds only the in-frame ones, with some missing. The table has 1,500,000 or so clones, roughly 98.5% seen once. The sample consisted of naive CD4+ T cells sorted from blood. Every receptor here comes from a man aged 25-45 years in good health. CDR3s leave out the opening cysteine and the closing phenylalanine or tryptophan.

12	TRBV6-1	TRBJ1-4	ASSEGQGGEKLF
12	TRBV6-1	TRBJ1-1	ASSEWTRVTEAF
15	TRBV15	TRBJ2-5	ATRAGTSGRLEETQY
11	TRBV10-3	TRBJ2-3	AISVDTADTQY
12	TRBV11-3	TRBJ2-7	ASSQDRARYEQY
12	TRBV7-9	TRBJ2-7	ASSLGSGSYEQY
10	TRBV6-1	TRBJ1-2	ASSVRGGGYT
15	TRBV5-6	TRBJ2-7	ASSLRDSGIRRNEQY
13	TRBV5-8	TRBJ1-1	ASSPGQLLNTEAF
10	TRBV28	TRBJ2-7	ASSLGLYEQY
13	TRBV28	TRBJ2-5	ASSSLAGVGETQY
12	TRBV6-5	TRBJ1-2	ASSEPTGGYGYT
13	TRBV29-1	TRBJ1-1	SVGGGQEMNTEAF
13	TRBV19	TRBJ2-1	ASTEVRGNPNEQF
11	TRBV7-9	TRBJ2-3	ASSEGGEGTQY
13	TRBV30	TRBJ2-3	AWSVRGLITDTQY
13	TRBV6-5	TRBJ2-1	ASSYLARTGLQQF
13	TRBV28	TRBJ2-4	ASSSPGQGVNIQY
14	TRBV29-1	TRBJ1-2	SVEFRGQLLNYGYT
12	TRBV11-3	TRBJ2-1	ASSLSDGRSFLL
12	TRBV4-2	TRBJ2-3	ASSQDRGRGTQY
13	TRBV5-1	TRBJ2-3	ASSPSVGPTDTQY
13	TRBV5-1	TRBJ2-3	ASSFQTGDTDTQY
10	TRBV9	TRBJ2-2	ASQGGTGELF
12	TRBV19	TRBJ1-4	ASSIGGAGEKLF
12	TRBV28	TRBJ1-1	ASSPTGKLTEAF
13	TRBV18	TRBJ2-2	ASSWTSLNTGELF
11	TRBV9	TRBJ1-5	ASSVATGQPQH
13	TRBV18	TRBJ1-2	ASSPRTDPNYGYT
15	TRBV9	TRBJ2-1	ASSVGSRVSSGNEQF
13	TRBV11-2	TRBJ1-1	ASSKGQGVIGEAF
12	TRBV6-1	TRBJ2-7	ASSGTGLSYEQY
14	TRBV5-1	TRBJ2-7	ASSSEPGQRGYEQY
9	TRBV14	TRBJ2-7	ASSHNYEQY
16	TRBV7-8	TRBJ2-7	ASSLKVATHSTWEEQY
13	TRBV7-9	TRBJ1-5	ASSLAGGNNQPQH
11	TRBV18	TRBJ2-2	ASSPSNAGELF
17	TRBV9	TRBJ2-2	ASSVEAGGQLRRSGELF
16	TRBV5-1	TRBJ1-2	ASSLTPGQGYGGYGYT
7	TRBV20-1	TRBJ2-7	SVMGHPY
13	TRBV10-3	TRBJ2-1	AIGTGTSGYNEQF
13	TRBV27	TRBJ2-7	ASSLVDRVSYEQY
14	TRBV7-9	TRBJ1-4	ASSSPPQGFHEKLF
12	TRBV19	TRBJ1-5	ASSSAGEVQPQH
13	TRBV7-9	TRBJ2-1	ASSLRLADYNEQF
14	TRBV5-1	TRBJ2-2	ASSLVEGTHTGELF
12	TRBV18	TRBJ2-3	ASSPRGSTDTQY
10	TRBV4-3	TRBJ1-1	ASTRGDTEAF